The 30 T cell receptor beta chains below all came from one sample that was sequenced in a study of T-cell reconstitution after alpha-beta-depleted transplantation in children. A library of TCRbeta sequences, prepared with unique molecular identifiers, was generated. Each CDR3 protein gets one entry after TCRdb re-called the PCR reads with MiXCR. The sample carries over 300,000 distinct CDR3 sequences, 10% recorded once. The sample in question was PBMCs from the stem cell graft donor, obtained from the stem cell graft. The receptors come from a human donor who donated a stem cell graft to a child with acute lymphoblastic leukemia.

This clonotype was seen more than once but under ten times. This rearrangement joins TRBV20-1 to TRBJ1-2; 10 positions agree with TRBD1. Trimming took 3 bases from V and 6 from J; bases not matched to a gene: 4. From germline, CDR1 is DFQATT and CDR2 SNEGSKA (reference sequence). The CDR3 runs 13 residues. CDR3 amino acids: CSARTGGDNGYTF. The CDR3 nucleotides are TGCAGTGCTAGGACAGGGGGCGATAATGGCTACACCTTC.

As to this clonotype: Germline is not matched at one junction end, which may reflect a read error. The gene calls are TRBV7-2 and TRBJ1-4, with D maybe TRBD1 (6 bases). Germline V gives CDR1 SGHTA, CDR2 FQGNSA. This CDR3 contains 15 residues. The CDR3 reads CVSSGKGGLNEKLFF. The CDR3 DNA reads TGTGTCAGCAGCGGGAAAGGGGGGCTTAATGAAAAACTGTTTTTT.

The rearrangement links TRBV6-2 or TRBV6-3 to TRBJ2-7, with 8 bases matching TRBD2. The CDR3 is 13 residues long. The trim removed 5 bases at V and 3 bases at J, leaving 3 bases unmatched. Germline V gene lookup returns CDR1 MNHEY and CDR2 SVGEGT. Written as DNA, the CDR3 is TGTGCCAGCAGTCGAGCGGGAGTCTACGAGCAGTACTTC. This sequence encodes CASSRAGVYEQYF.

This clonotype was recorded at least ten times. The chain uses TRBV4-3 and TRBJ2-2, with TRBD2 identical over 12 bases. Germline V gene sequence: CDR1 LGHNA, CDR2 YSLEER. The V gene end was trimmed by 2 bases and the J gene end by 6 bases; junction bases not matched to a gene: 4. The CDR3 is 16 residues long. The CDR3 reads CASSQRLAGVAGELFF. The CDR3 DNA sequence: TGCGCCAGCAGCCAACGACTAGCGGGAGTCGCCGGGGAGCTGTTTTTT.

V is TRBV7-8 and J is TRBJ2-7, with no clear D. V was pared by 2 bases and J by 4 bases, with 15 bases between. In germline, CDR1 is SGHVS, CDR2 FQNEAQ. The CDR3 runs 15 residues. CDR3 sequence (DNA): TGTGCCAGCAGCTTAAGTCGGTGGGCTCCATACGAGCAGTACTTC. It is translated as CASSLSRWAPYEQYF.

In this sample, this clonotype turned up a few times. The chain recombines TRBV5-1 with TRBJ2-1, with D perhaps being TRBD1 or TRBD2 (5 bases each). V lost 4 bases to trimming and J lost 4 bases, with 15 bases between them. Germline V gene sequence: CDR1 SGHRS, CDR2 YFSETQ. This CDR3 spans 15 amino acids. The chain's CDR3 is CASSTEGRLYNEQFF. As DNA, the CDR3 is TGCGCCAGCAGCACCGAGGGGAGATTATACAATGAGCAGTTCTTC.

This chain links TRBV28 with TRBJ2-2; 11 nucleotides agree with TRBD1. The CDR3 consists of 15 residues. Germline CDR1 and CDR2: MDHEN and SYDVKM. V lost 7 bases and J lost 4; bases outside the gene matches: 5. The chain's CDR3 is CASTRGTGGTGELFF. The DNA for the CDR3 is TGTGCCAGCACCAGAGGGACAGGGGGCACCGGGGAGCTGTTTTTT.

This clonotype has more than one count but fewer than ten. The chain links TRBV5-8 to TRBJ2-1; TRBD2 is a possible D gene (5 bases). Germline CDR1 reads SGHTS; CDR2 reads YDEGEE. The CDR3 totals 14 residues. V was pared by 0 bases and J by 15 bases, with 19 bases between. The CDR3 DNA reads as TGTGCCAGCAGCTTGGCCCGGGCGGACTCCCGCCGGTTCTTC. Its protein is CASSLARADSRRFF.

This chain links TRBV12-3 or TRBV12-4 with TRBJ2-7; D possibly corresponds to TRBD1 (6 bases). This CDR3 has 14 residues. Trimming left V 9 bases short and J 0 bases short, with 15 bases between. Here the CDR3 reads CARGPAGASYEQYF. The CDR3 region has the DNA TGTGCCAGGGGGCCGGCAGGGGCCTCCTACGAGCAGTACTTC.

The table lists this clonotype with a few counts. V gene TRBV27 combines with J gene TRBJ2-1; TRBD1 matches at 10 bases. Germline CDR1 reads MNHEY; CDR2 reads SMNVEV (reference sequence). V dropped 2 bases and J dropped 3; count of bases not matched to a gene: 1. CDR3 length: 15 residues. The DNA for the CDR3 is TGTGCCAGCAGTTTAGGGGACAGGGGCTACAATGAGCAGTTCTTC. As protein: CASSLGDRGYNEQFF.

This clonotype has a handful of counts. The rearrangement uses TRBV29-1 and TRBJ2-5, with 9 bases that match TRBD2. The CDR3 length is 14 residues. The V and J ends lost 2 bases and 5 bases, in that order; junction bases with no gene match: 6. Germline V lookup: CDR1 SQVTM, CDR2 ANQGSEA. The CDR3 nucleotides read TGCAGCGTTGAATGGCGGGAGGGCCCGGAGACCCAGTACTTC. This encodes CSVEWREGPETQYF.

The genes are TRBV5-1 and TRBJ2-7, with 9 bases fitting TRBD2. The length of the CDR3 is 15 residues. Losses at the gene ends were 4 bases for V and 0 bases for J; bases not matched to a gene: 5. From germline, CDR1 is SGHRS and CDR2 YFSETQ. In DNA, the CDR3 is TGCGCCAGCAGCCCAATGACTAGCGGCTCCTACGAGCAGTACTTC. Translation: CASSPMTSGSYEQYF.

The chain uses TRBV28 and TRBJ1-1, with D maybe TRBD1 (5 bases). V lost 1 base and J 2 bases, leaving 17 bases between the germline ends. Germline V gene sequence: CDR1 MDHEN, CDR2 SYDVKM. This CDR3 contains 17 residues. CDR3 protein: CASSLLADGGSNTEAFF. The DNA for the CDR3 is TGTGCCAGCAGTTTATTAGCAGACGGGGGATCAAACACTGAAGCTTTCTTT. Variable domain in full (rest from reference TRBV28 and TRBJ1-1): DVKVTQSSRYLVKRTGEKVFLECVQDMDHENMFWYRQDPGLGLRLIYFSYDVKMKEKGDIPEGYSVSREKKERFSLILESASTNQTSMYLCASSLLADGGSNTEAFFGQGTRLTVV.

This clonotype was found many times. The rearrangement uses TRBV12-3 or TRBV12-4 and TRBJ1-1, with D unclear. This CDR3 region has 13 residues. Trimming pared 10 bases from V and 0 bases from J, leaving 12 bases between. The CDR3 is CATRVGMNTEAFF. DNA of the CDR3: TGTGCCACCCGTGTGGGAATGAACACTGAAGCTTTCTTT.

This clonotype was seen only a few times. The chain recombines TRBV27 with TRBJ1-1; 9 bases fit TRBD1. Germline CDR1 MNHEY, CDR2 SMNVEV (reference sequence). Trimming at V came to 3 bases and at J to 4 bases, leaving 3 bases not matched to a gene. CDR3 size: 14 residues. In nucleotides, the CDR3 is TGTGCCAGCAGTTTTGGGACAGGGACCACTGAAGCTTTCTTT. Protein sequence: CASSFGTGTTEAFF.

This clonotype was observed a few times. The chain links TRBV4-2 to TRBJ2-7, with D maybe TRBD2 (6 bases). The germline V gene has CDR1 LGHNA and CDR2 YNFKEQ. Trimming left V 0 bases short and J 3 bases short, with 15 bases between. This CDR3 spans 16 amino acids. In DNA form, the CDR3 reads TGTGCCAGCAGCCAAGATATGGGGCGGGGCGACTACGAGCAGTACTTC. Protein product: CASSQDMGRGDYEQYF.

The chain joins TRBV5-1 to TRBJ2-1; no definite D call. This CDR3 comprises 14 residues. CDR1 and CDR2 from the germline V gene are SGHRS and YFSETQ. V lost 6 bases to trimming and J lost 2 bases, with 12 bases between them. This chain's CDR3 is CASKSTVPYNEQFF. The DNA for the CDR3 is TGCGCCAGCAAGTCCACAGTCCCCTACAATGAGCAGTTCTTC.

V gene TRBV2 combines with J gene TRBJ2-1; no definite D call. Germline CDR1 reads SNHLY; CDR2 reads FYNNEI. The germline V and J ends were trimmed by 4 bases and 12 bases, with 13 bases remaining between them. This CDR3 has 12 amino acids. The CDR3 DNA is TGTGCCAGCAGTGGCCTTGCTCTAGTGCAGTTCTTC. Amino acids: CASSGLALVQFF.

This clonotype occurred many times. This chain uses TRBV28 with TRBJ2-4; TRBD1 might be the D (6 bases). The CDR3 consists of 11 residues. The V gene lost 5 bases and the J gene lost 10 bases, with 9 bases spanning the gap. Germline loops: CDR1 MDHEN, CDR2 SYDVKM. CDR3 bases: TGTGCCAGCAGTCCCCAGGGGATTCAGTACTTC. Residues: CASSPQGIQYF. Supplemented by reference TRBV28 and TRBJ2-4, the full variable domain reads DVKVTQSSRYLVKRTGEKVFLECVQDMDHENMFWYRQDPGLGLRLIYFSYDVKMKEKGDIPEGYSVSREKKERFSLILESASTNQTSMYLCASSPQGIQYFGAGTRLSVL.

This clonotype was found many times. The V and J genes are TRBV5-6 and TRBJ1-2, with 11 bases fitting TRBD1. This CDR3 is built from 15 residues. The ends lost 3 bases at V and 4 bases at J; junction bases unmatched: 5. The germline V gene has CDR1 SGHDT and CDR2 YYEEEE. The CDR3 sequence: CASSSGQGEGYGYTF. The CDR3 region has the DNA TGTGCCAGCAGCTCGGGACAGGGGGAAGGCTATGGCTACACCTTC.

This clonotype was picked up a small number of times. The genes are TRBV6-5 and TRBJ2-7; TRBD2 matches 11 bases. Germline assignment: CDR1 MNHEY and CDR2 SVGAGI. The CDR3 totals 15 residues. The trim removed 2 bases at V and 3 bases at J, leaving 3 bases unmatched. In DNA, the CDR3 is TGTGCCAGCAGTTACGCGACTAGCGGGATCTACGAGCAGTACTTC. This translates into CASSYATSGIYEQYF.

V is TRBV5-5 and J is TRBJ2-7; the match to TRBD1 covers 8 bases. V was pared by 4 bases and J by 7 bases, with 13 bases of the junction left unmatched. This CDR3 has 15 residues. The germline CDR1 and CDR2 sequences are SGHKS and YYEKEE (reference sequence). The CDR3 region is CASSAPGQVLGEQYF. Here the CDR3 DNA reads TGTGCCAGCAGCGCTCCGGGACAGGTCCTGGGGGAGCAGTACTTC.

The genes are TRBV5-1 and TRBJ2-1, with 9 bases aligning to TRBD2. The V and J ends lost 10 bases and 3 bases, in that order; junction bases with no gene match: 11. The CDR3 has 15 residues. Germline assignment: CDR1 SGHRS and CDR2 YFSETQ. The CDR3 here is CASRGLAGHYNEQFF. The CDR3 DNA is TGCGCCTCCCGGGGCCTAGCGGGACACTACAATGAGCAGTTCTTC.

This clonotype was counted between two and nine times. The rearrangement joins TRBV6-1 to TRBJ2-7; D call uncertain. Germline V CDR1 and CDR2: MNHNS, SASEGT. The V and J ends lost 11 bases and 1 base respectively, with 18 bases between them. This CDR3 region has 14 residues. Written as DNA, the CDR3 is TGTGCCGCTCCGCGGACCCAAAAATCCTACGAGCAGTACTTC. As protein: CAAPRTQKSYEQYF.

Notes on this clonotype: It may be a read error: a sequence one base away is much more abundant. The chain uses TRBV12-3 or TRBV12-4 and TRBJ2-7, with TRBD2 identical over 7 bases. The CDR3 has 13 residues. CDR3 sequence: CASSLGGKGELYF. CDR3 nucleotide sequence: TGTGCCAGCAGTTTGGGAGGGAAGGGCGAGCTGTACTTC.

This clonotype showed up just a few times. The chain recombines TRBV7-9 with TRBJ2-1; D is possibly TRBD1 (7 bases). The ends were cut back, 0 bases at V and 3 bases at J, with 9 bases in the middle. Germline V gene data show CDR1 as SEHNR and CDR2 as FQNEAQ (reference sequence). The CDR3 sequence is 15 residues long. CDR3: CASSLAQGGYNEQFF. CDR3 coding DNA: TGTGCCAGCAGCTTAGCCCAGGGGGGCTACAATGAGCAGTTCTTC.

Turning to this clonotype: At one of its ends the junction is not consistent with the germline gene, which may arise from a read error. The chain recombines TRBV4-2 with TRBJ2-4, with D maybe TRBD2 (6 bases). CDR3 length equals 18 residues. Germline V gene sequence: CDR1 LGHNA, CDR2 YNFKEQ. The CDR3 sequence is CASSQDFGIREAKNSQYF. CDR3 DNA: TGTGCCAGCAGCCAAGATTTCGGAATCAGGGAGGCCAAAAACAGTCAGTACTTC.

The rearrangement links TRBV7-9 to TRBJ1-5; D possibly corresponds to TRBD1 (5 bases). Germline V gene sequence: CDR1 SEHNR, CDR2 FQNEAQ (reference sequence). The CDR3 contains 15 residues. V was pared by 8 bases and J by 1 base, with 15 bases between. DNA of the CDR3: TGTGCCAGCTCATGGGGGGTCGGGAGCAATCAGCCCCAGCATTTT. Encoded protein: CASSWGVGSNQPQHF.

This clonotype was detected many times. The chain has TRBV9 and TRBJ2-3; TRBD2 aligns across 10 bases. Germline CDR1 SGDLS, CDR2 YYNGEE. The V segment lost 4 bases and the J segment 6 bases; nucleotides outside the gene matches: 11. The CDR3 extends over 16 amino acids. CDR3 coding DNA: TGTGCCAGCAGCTCTCAACTAGCGGGATCACCGGATACGCAGTATTTT. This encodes CASSSQLAGSPDTQYF.

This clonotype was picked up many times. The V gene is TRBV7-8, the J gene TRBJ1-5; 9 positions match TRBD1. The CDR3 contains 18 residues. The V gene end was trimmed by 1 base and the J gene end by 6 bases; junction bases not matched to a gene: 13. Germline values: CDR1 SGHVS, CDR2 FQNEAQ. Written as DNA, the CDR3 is TGTGCCAGCAGCTTAGGGCCGGGACAGGGAGTCCAGGGTCAGCCCCAGCATTTT. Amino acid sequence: CASSLGPGQGVQGQPQHF. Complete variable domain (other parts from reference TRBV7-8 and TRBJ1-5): GAGVSQSPRYKVAKRGQDVALRCDPISGHVSLFWYQQALGQGPEFLTYFQNEAQLDKSGLPSDRFFAERPEGSVSTLKIQRTQQEDSAVYLCASSLGPGQGVQGQPQHFGDGTRLSIL.